These 28 T cell receptor beta chains were all obtained from the same sample, sequenced in a study of cytomegalovirus exposure and HLA in healthy donors (dated by TCRdb to 2015 to 2018). Library preparation employed the immunoSEQ multiplex PCR assay. The multiplex PCR relied on a mix of 60 forward primers for TCR Vbeta segments and 13 reverse primers for TCR Jbeta segments. TCRdb re-hosts the immuneACCESS table, in-frame sequences only. Its copies lack some clones; in the studies checked, an unresolved V gene accounts for under half of them, and the cause for the rest is not known. Across this sample there are 170,000 or so clones, with 80% seen only once. The top ten hold less than 9% of the sample. What was sequenced was PBMCs. The source of these receptors is a man aged 25-45 years in good health and CMV-seropositive.

Note on this clone: An end of the junction does not agree with germline; a read error may underlie this. The chain carries TRBV7-9 and TRBJ1-3; unclear D gene. The length of the CDR3 is 12 residues. Germline V lookup: CDR1 SEHNR, CDR2 FQNEAQ (reference sequence). The DNA of the CDR3 is TGTTCCAGCAGCCCCCAAGGAAACACCATATATTTT. It codes for CSSSPQGNTIYF. Using reference TRBV7-9 and TRBJ1-3 for the parts outside the CDR3, the full variable domain is DTGVSQNPRHKITKRGQNVTFRCDPISEHNRLYWYRQTLGQGPEFLTYFQNEAQLEKSRLLSDRFSAERPKGSFSTLEIQRTEQGDSAMYLCSSSPQGNTIYFGEGSWLTVV.

J is TRBJ2-7 and V is TRBV6-6; possibly TRBD2 for D (5 bases). V was pared by 2 bases and J by 5 bases, with 19 bases between. Germline values: CDR1 MNHNY, CDR2 SVGAGI (reference sequence). CDR3 length: 16 amino acids. The CDR3 here is CASSYPKGGELNEQYF. The CDR3, as DNA: TGTGCCAGCAGTTACCCCAAAGGTGGGGAGTTGAACGAGCAGTACTTC.

The J gene is TRBJ2-3, the V gene TRBV19, with 10 bases identical to TRBD2. The CDR3 loop spans 16 amino acids. CDR1 and CDR2 (germline): LNHDA, SQIVND (reference sequence). The junction had 5 bases not matched to a gene; V was cut back by 3 bases and J by 2 bases. This CDR3 is CASSMLLAGNTDTQYF. CDR3 sequence (DNA): TGTGCCAGTAGTATGCTACTAGCGGGGAACACAGATACGCAGTATTTT.

The chain uses TRBV7-9 and TRBJ1-6, with D maybe TRBD1 (6 bases). This CDR3 region has 14 residues. Germline V gene data show CDR1 as SEHNR and CDR2 as FQNEAQ (reference sequence). Trimming took off 6 bases at V and 5 bases at J, with 11 bases between the two ends. The CDR3 DNA sequence: TGTGCCAGCAGAGGGGGAGGGGATAATTCACCCCTCCACTTT. This encodes CASRGGGDNSPLHF.

The chain recombines TRBV4-2 with TRBJ2-2; 10 nucleotides align to TRBD1. V shed 0 bases, J shed 6 bases, and the junction held 4 bases outside the gene matches. The germline V gene encodes CDR1 LGHNA and CDR2 YNFKEQ. This CDR3 has 16 amino acids. The CDR3 coding sequence is TGTGCCAGCAGCCAAGATGTCGGGACAGGGGCCGGGGAGCTGTTTTTT. Protein sequence: CASSQDVGTGAGELFF.

CDR3 coding DNA: TGTGCCAGCACCAGGACATCGAACACCGGGGAGCTGTTTTTT. It specifies CASTRTSNTGELFF. V usage is TRBV6-5 and J usage is TRBJ2-2, with a weak D call TRBD1 (5 bases). CDR3 length equals 14 residues. Germline V CDR1 and CDR2: MNHEY, SVGAGI. V gave up 7 bases and J gave up 0 bases, with 9 bases separating them.

For this clone: This sample includes further DNA sequences coding for the same CDR3. The chain carries TRBV6-1 and TRBJ1-1, with D maybe TRBD1 (5 bases). CDR3 length: 13 amino acids. Germline values: CDR1 MNHNS, CDR2 SASEGT. The ends were cut back, 10 bases at V and 1 base at J, with 13 bases in the middle. The CDR3 DNA reads TGTGCCACCAAACGCGGGACGAACACTGAAGCTTTCTTT. It codes for CATKRGTNTEAFF.

The chain couples TRBV27 to TRBJ2-7; no firm D call. This CDR3 contains 14 residues. CDR1 and CDR2 from the germline V gene are MNHEY and SMNVEV (reference sequence). Trimming stripped 2 bases from V and 2 bases from J, with 10 bases between. The CDR3 protein is CASSLLGRPYEQYF. The CDR3 DNA is TGTGCCAGCAGTTTACTGGGCAGGCCCTACGAGCAGTACTTC.

This chain connects TRBV19 to TRBJ2-1; D is unresolved. CDR3 size: 12 residues. V lost 3 bases to trimming and J lost 5 bases, with 5 bases between them. CDR1 is LNHDA and CDR2 is SQIVND in the germline V gene (reference sequence). CDR3 region: CASSMAHNEQFF. CDR3 sequence (DNA): TGTGCCAGTAGTATGGCACACAATGAGCAGTTCTTC.

As regards this clone: Sequence at one end of the junction differs from germline and may be a read error. The V gene is TRBV7-9, the J gene TRBJ2-3; D might be TRBD2 (6 bases). Germline CDR1 reads SEHNR; CDR2 reads FQNEAQ (reference sequence). The length of the CDR3 is 12 residues. As DNA, the CDR3 is TGTTCCAGCAGCTTTGCGGGGGATACGCAGTATTTT. This codes for CSSSFAGDTQYF. The full variable domain, in which reference TRBV7-9 and TRBJ2-3 provide the parts outside the CDR3, is DTGVSQNPRHKITKRGQNVTFRCDPISEHNRLYWYRQTLGQGPEFLTYFQNEAQLEKSRLLSDRFSAERPKGSFSTLEIQRTEQGDSAMYLCSSSFAGDTQYFGPGTRLTVL.

This clone turned up a few times. The CDR3 loop reads CTSSSGQHTQYF. The CDR3 DNA follows: TGCACCAGCAGCAGCGGGCAACATACGCAGTATTTT. The chain couples TRBV1 to TRBJ2-3; the table's TRBD2 call for D was not verified on the DNA. TRBV1 is a known pseudogene. The CDR3 sequence is 12 residues long.

The genes are TRBV5-6 and TRBJ2-5, with 8 bases fitting TRBD1. The CDR3 consists of 14 residues. The V gene end was trimmed by 2 bases and the J gene end by 4 bases; junction bases not matched to a gene: 4. CDR1 is SGHDT, CDR2 YYEEEE, per germline. The CDR3 reads CASSFGQGVETQYF. The DNA for the CDR3 is TGTGCCAGCAGCTTCGGACAGGGCGTAGAGACCCAGTACTTC. Full variable domain (missing parts from reference TRBV5-6 and TRBJ2-5): DAGVTQSPTHLIKTRGQQVTLRCSPKSGHDTVSWYQQALGQGPQFIFQYYEEEERQRGNFPDRFSGHQFPNYSSELNVNALLLGDSALYLCASSFGQGVETQYFGPGTRLLVL.

The chain carries TRBV6-5 and TRBJ2-7; TRBD1 matches 8 bases. Germline CDR1 reads MNHEY; CDR2 reads SVGAGI. With V trimmed by 1 base and J by 0 bases, 5 bases remained unmatched. The CDR3 length is 16 residues. The CDR3: CASSYYAGGFSYEQYF. The CDR3 region has the DNA TGTGCCAGCAGTTACTACGCAGGGGGCTTCTCCTACGAGCAGTACTTC.

J is TRBJ2-3 and V is TRBV7-2; TRBD1 is a possible D gene (6 bases). The length of the CDR3 is 15 residues. Germline V gene data show CDR1 as SGHTA and CDR2 as FQGNSA. V gave up 0 bases and J gave up 0 bases, with 7 bases separating them. The CDR3 bases are TGTGCCAGCAGCTTAGCGGGGGCTAGCACAGATACGCAGTATTTT. Protein sequence: CASSLAGASTDTQYF.

This clone has just one count. The V and J genes are TRBV5-1 and TRBJ2-1, with TRBD2 identical over 10 bases. Losses at the gene ends were 0 bases for V and 8 bases for J; bases not matched to a gene: 8. Per germline, CDR1 SGHRS and CDR2 YFSETQ. The CDR3 spans 16 residues. The CDR3 protein is CASSLASPLAGDEQFF. In DNA, the CDR3 is TGCGCCAGCAGCTTGGCTAGCCCGCTAGCGGGAGATGAGCAGTTCTTC.

The chain is built from TRBV9 and TRBJ2-3; TRBD2 is a possible D gene (5 bases). The CDR3 is 15 amino acids. Germline V gene data show CDR1 as SGDLS and CDR2 as YYNGEE. Deletions cut 0 bases from V and 7 bases from J, with 15 bases between. The CDR3 DNA reads TGTGCCAGCAGCGTAGCTACGGACTCTTACTATACGCAGTATTTT. It encodes CASSVATDSYYTQYF.

This rearrangement joins TRBV7-8 to TRBJ1-6; maybe TRBD1 (5 bases). Germline V gives CDR1 SGHVS, CDR2 FQNEAQ. Trimming removed 2 bases at V and 10 bases at J, with 12 bases between. The CDR3 totals 14 residues. CDR3 coding DNA: TGTGCCAGCAGCTTACCCAGGGTTTCCTCACCCCTCCACTTT. It encodes CASSLPRVSSPLHF.

The rearrangement uses TRBV6-5 and TRBJ1-1; TRBD1 matches 7 bases. V was pared by 6 bases and J by 1 base, with 5 bases of the junction left unmatched. The CDR3 spans 14 residues. CDR1 is MNHEY and CDR2 is SVGAGI in the germline V gene. The CDR3 here is CASRFTGENTEAFF. Here the CDR3 DNA reads TGTGCCAGCAGGTTCACAGGGGAGAACACTGAAGCTTTCTTT.

The genes are TRBV21-1 and TRBJ1-3. TRBV21-1 is a known pseudogene. The CDR3 totals 16 residues. CDR3 DNA sequence: TGTGCCAGCAGCAAAGGTCCGGGTCTAGCGGGGAACACCATATATTTT. Translating it yields CASSKGPGLAGNTIYF.

The DNA of the CDR3 is TGTGCCTGGAGCCTTGGGACTAGCGGCACAGATACGCAGTATTTT. It yields the protein CAWSLGTSGTDTQYF. This chain joins TRBV30 and TRBJ2-3; 10 bases fit TRBD2. The CDR3 has 15 residues. Germline V gives CDR1 GTSNPN, CDR2 SVGIG (reference sequence). J lost 1 base, V lost 3 bases, and 4 bases had no gene match.

The CDR3: CASSVGLIQGEGGYTF. DNA of the CDR3: TGTGCCAGCAGCGTAGGCCTTATACAGGGGGAGGGGGGCTACACCTTC. The V gene is TRBV9, the J gene TRBJ1-2; 8 bases map to TRBD1. This CDR3 is built from 16 residues. V shed 0 bases and J 8 bases; nucleotides not matched to a gene: 12. Germline CDR1 reads SGDLS; CDR2 reads YYNGEE.

The chain joins TRBV4-3 to TRBJ1-3; D possibly corresponds to TRBD1 (6 bases). The germline gives CDR1 LGHNA, CDR2 YSLEER. This CDR3 is 16 amino acids long. The V end lost 5 bases, the J end lost 4 bases, and 18 bases lay between the germline ends. The CDR3 here is CASSTATRGRGNTIYF. The CDR3, as DNA: TGCGCCAGCAGCACCGCAACCAGGGGAAGAGGAAACACCATATATTTT.

V usage is TRBV5-1 and J usage is TRBJ1-2; D is perhaps TRBD1 (5 bases). In germline, CDR1 is SGHRS, CDR2 YFSETQ. The CDR3 runs to 18 residues. V lost 4 bases and J lost 4, with 26 bases in between. CDR3: CASSPTVQDRFETYGYTF. In DNA, the CDR3 is TGCGCCAGCAGCCCGACGGTACAGGACCGCTTTGAAACCTATGGCTACACCTTC.

The chain couples TRBV30 to TRBJ1-5; the match to TRBD1 covers 8 bases. Germline V gene data show CDR1 as GTSNPN and CDR2 as SVGIG (reference sequence). The J segment lost 6 bases and the V segment lost 2 bases, leaving 6 bases of the junction unmatched. The CDR3 is 14 residues long. The CDR3 sequence is CAWSPGGGIQPQHF. DNA for the CDR3: TGTGCCTGGAGTCCAGGGGGCGGGATTCAGCCCCAGCATTTT.

This clone was observed a handful of times. V usage is TRBV5-1 and J usage is TRBJ2-1; 7 nucleotides line up with TRBD2. The length of the CDR3 is 15 residues. The junction had 5 bases not matched to a gene; V was cut back by 3 bases and J by 2 bases. Germline V CDR1 and CDR2: SGHRS, YFSETQ. CDR3 protein: CASSWEGPTYNEQFF. The DNA for the CDR3 is TGCGCCAGCAGCTGGGAGGGGCCGACCTACAATGAGCAGTTCTTC.

On this clone itself: Mismatch with germline at one junction end may stem from a read error. The chain employs TRBV7-9 and TRBJ1-5, with 8 bases fitting TRBD1. This CDR3 spans 16 amino acids. The germline V gene has CDR1 SEHNR and CDR2 FQNEAQ (reference sequence). DNA for the CDR3: TGTTCCAGCAGCTTAGGGACAGGAGTTAGCAATCAGCCCCAGCATTTT. As protein: CSSSLGTGVSNQPQHF.

The J gene is TRBJ2-1, the V gene TRBV11-2, with D possibly matching TRBD2 (5 bases). The CDR3 contains 15 residues. Per the germline V gene, CDR1 is SGHAT and CDR2 is FQNNGV. V shed 1 base and J shed 5 bases, with 12 bases lying between them. In DNA, the CDR3 is TGTGCCAGCAGCTTAGGCAGGACGGGGAACAATGAGCAGTTCTTC. Its protein product is CASSLGRTGNNEQFF.

V is TRBV9 and J is TRBJ1-5, with 8 bases that match TRBD1. Germline values: CDR1 SGDLS, CDR2 YYNGEE. The ends lost 0 bases at V and 7 bases at J; junction bases unmatched: 12. CDR3 length equals 17 residues. CDR3 DNA: TGTGCCAGCAGCGTAGCCTCCACCCCGACAGGGGTCCAGCCCCAGCATTTT. The encoded protein is CASSVASTPTGVQPQHF. The entire variable domain, with the rest obtained from reference TRBV9 and TRBJ1-5, is as follows: DSGVTQTPKHLITATGQRVTLRCSPRSGDLSVYWYQQSLDQGLQFLIQYYNGEERAKGNILERFSAQQFPDLHSELNLSSLELGDSALYFCASSVASTPTGVQPQHFGDGTRLSIL.